This T cell receptor (beta chain) came from a study of T cells after posttransplantation cyclophosphamide. Study-wide results and limits: Later post-transplant blood repertoires were often dominated by donor CD8+ memory clones. Blood and skin or GI T cell repertoires showed limited TRB overlap.

For this clone: Its antigen is not known.

Busulfan-fludarabine conditioning, marrow transplant, and cyclophosphamide on days +3 and +4 were administered. Profiled with immunoSEQ multiplex PCR; TCRdb holds only in-frame clones, not every one. This table holds roughly 1,600 clones, 60% to 80% found once. This CDR3 is 15 amino acids long. V lost 11 bases to trimming and J lost 4 bases; unmatched junction nucleotides: 14. Germline V gives CDR1 LNHDA, CDR2 SQIVND (reference sequence). This TCR was sampled from a female patient over 55 who received an allogeneic stem cell transplant from a related donor and was CMV-positive. Part of the T cells may come from the graft donor. Sequences were derived from CD4+ T cells sorted from blood, sampled after allogeneic stem cell transplant with posttransplant cyclophosphamide. The V gene is TRBV19, the J gene TRBJ2-1; TRBD2 agrees at 7 bases. This chain's CDR3 is CASTGGSKSYNEQFF. The DNA of the CDR3 is TGTGCCTCAACCGGCGGGAGTAAATCTTACAATGAGCAGTTCTTC.